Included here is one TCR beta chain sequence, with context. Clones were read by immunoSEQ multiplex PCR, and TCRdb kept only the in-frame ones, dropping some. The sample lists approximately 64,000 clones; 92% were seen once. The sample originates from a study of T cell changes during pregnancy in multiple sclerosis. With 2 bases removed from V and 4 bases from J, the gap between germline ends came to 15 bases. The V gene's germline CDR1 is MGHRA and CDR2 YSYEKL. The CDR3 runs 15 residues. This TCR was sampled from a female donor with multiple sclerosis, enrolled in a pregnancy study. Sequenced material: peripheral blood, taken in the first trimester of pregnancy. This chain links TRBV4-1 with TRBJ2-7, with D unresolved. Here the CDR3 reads CASSQFIQDGYEQYF. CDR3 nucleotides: TGCGCCAGCAGCCAATTCATCCAGGATGGGTACGAGCAGTACTTC.